The 3 T cell receptor beta chains below all came from one sample that was sequenced in a study of radiotherapy plus CTLA-4 blockade in lung cancer. Using immunoSEQ multiplex PCR, the repertoire was profiled, and TCRdb retains in-frame clones only, with some absent. The sample has roughly 98,000 clones; around 83% are singletons. Source: peripheral blood, taken from a patient treated with radiotherapy plus ipilimumab. The receptors stem from a human donor with non-small cell lung cancer who had a partial response to radiotherapy plus ipilimumab.

The chain employs TRBV7-3 and TRBJ1-5; D possibly corresponds to TRBD1 (5 bases). CDR3 size: 13 residues. Germline V CDR1 and CDR2: SGHTA, FQGTGA. Trimming took 2 bases from V and 5 from J, leaving 7 bases between them. The CDR3 is CASSLAGDQPQHF. The CDR3 bases are TGTGCCAGCAGCTTAGCGGGGGATCAGCCCCAGCATTTT.

The V call is TRBV10-1, the J call TRBJ1-2; 11 bases are a match to TRBD1. Looked up from germline, CDR1 is WNHNN and CDR2 is SYGVQD (reference sequence). This CDR3 contains 13 residues. V was clipped by 5 bases and J by 7 bases; unmatched bases: 3. The CDR3 here is CASSRTGGFGYTF. DNA for the CDR3: TGCGCCAGCAGTCGGACAGGGGGCTTTGGCTACACCTTC.

At least ten counts were recorded for this clone. V and J are TRBV19 and TRBJ1-5, with 7 bases that match TRBD1. The CDR3 is 14 amino acids. CDR1 LNHDA and CDR2 SQIVND come from the germline V gene (reference sequence). Trimming at V came to 7 bases and at J to 7 bases, leaving 10 bases not matched to a gene. CDR3: CASIGDRDSQPQHF. The CDR3 bases are TGTGCCAGTATCGGAGACAGGGACAGCCAGCCCCAGCATTTT. Using reference TRBV19 and TRBJ1-5 for the parts outside the CDR3, the full variable domain is DGGITQSPKYLFRKEGQNVTLSCEQNLNHDAMYWYRQDPGQGLRLIYYSQIVNDFQKGDIAEGYSVSREKKESFPLTVTSAQKNPTAFYLCASIGDRDSQPQHFGDGTRLSIL.